This passage covers 31 T cell receptor beta chains from one sample sequenced in a study of T cell changes during pregnancy in multiple sclerosis. Sequenced by immunoSEQ multiplex PCR; TCRdb stores in-frame clones only, minus some. The data hold around 97,000 clones, with 85% to 95% observed a single time. The source material was peripheral blood, sampled after pregnancy. These TCRs come from a female donor with multiple sclerosis, enrolled in a pregnancy study.

J is TRBJ2-1 and V is TRBV7-6, with TRBD2 as a possible D gene (7 bases). CDR3 length: 15 residues. Trimming shortened V by 1 base and J by 8 bases, and 15 bases separated the two germline ends. Germline-derived CDR1 and CDR2 are SGHVS and FNYEAQ. As DNA, the CDR3 is TGTGCCAGCAGCTTAGTGGGGGGGCTGGGGGATGAGCAGTTCTTC. This gives the protein CASSLVGGLGDEQFF.

The J gene is TRBJ2-1, the V gene TRBV5-4, with 14 bases aligning to TRBD2. Germline V gene data show CDR1 as SGHNT and CDR2 as YYREEE (reference sequence). V trimming: 3 bases; J trimming: 4 bases; junction bases outside the gene matches: 0. The CDR3 consists of 15 residues. The CDR3 DNA follows: TGTGCCAGCAGCTGGACTAGCGGGGGGTACAATGAGCAGTTCTTC. This sequence encodes CASSWTSGGYNEQFF.

The J gene is TRBJ1-2, the V gene TRBV6-6; the match to TRBD1 covers 8 bases. The CDR3 has 13 residues. Germline V gives CDR1 MNHNY, CDR2 SVGAGI (reference sequence). J was trimmed by 1 base and V by 6 bases; bases with no gene match: 1. For the CDR3, the DNA is TGTGCCAGCAGACAGGGGGGTAACTATGGCTACACCTTC. Encoded protein: CASRQGGNYGYTF.

In its sample, this clone was seen a few times. The chain carries TRBV19 and TRBJ2-7; 9 nucleotides align to TRBD1. The J segment lost 5 bases and the V segment lost 5 bases, leaving 13 bases of the junction unmatched. Per the germline V gene, CDR1 is LNHDA and CDR2 is SQIVND (reference sequence). CDR3 length: 16 amino acids. CDR3 nucleotide sequence: TGTGCCAGTAGTGCTGATACCGGGACAGGGCACGACGAGCAGTACTTC. Translating it yields CASSADTGTGHDEQYF.

There are a few counts of this clone. The rearrangement links TRBV4-1 to TRBJ1-5; D ambiguous. V lost 0 bases and J 6 bases, leaving 12 bases between the germline ends. The CDR3 extends over 15 amino acids. Germline V lookup: CDR1 MGHRA, CDR2 YSYEKL. Here the CDR3 reads CASSQEMGGIQPQHF. CDR3 DNA: TGCGCCAGCAGCCAAGAAATGGGCGGGATTCAGCCCCAGCATTTT.

This chain links TRBV7-7 with TRBJ2-7; 10 nucleotides match TRBD2. Germline loops: CDR1 SSHAT, CDR2 FNYEAQ (reference sequence). The CDR3 totals 15 residues. The J segment lost 6 bases and the V segment lost 5 bases, leaving 10 bases of the junction unmatched. The CDR3 coding sequence is TGTGCCAGCAGCCCGGGACTAGCGCTATCGTCCGAGCAGTACTTC. It yields the protein CASSPGLALSSEQYF. The full variable domain, rest sourced from reference TRBV7-7 and TRBJ2-7, is GAGVSQSPRYKVTKRGQDVTLRCDPISSHATLYWYQQALGQGPEFLTYFNYEAQPDKSGLPSDRFSAERPEGSISTLTIQRTEQRDSAMYRCASSPGLALSSEQYFGPGTRLTVT.

The chain has TRBV6-1 and TRBJ1-2, with a possible D match to TRBD1 (6 bases). The CDR3 consists of 15 residues. Trimming removed 6 bases from V and 4 bases from J, with 18 bases in between. Germline CDR1 and CDR2: MNHNS and SASEGT. DNA of the CDR3: TGTGCCAGCAGCTCAGCGGGGGGGGCGGGCTATGGCTACACCTTC. Translated, it gives CASSSAGGAGYGYTF.

This chain uses TRBV2 with TRBJ2-4; the D gene is possibly TRBD2 (5 bases). The V gene lost 8 bases and the J gene lost 0 bases, with 11 bases spanning the gap. This CDR3 region has 14 residues. Germline V gene data show CDR1 as SNHLY and CDR2 as FYNNEI. CDR3 sequence reads: CASEIGLAKNIQYF. CDR3 sequence (DNA): TGTGCCAGCGAGATCGGACTAGCCAAAAACATTCAGTACTTC.

The V gene is TRBV6-6, the J gene TRBJ1-6, with TRBD1 matching 8 bases. This CDR3 contains 13 residues. J lost 10 bases, V lost 5 bases, and 4 bases had no gene match. Per germline, CDR1 MNHNY and CDR2 SVGAGI (reference sequence). The CDR3 bases are TGTGCCAGCAGTGACAGGGGTAAGTCACCCCTCCACTTT. This encodes CASSDRGKSPLHF.

CDR3 bases: TGTGCCAGCAGCATCCGTTTAGTGTCCGGACAGGCTCAGGGGCCCGATGAGCAGTTCTTC. The encoded protein is CASSIRLVSGQAQGPDEQFF. The rearrangement uses TRBV27 and TRBJ2-1; 7 bases are a match to TRBD1. Germline-derived CDR1 and CDR2 are MNHEY and SMNVEV (reference sequence). The CDR3 runs 20 residues. After removal of 6 bases from V and 8 bases from J, the junction contained 28 bases not matched to a gene.

This chain connects TRBV5-4 to TRBJ1-2, with 7 bases identical to TRBD1. CDR1 and CDR2 (germline): SGHNT, YYREEE (reference sequence). There are 13 residues in the CDR3. The trim removed 3 bases at V and 3 bases at J, leaving 2 bases unmatched. CDR3 in DNA: TGTGCCAGCAGCTCCACAGGGGACTATGGCTACACCTTC. Translated, it gives CASSSTGDYGYTF.

The J gene is TRBJ1-2, the V gene TRBV12-5; D is uncertain. The CDR3 is 13 amino acids. V was pared by 6 bases and J by 5 bases, with 13 bases between. Germline-derived CDR1 and CDR2 are LGHNT and FRNRAP. In nucleotides, the CDR3 is TGTGCTAGTGGCGACTCGACCATATATGGCTACACCTTC. Encoded protein: CASGDSTIYGYTF.

The chain uses TRBV16 and TRBJ2-3, with 14 bases identical to TRBD2. Germline assignment: CDR1 KGHSY and CDR2 FQNENV. V lost 4 bases and J lost 6; bases outside the gene matches: 9. This CDR3 comprises 17 residues. The CDR3 loop reads CASSLPGLAGAVDTQYF. The CDR3 nucleotides read TGTGCCAGCAGCCTCCCGGGACTAGCGGGAGCTGTGGATACGCAGTATTTT. The complete variable domain, with remaining parts taken from reference TRBV16 and TRBJ2-3, reads GEEVAQTPKHLVRGEGQKAKLYCAPIKGHSYVFWYQQVLKNEFKFLISFQNENVFDETGMPKERFSAKCLPNSPCSLEIQATKLEDSAVYFCASSLPGLAGAVDTQYFGPGTRLTVL.

The chain employs TRBV10-3 and TRBJ2-7, with no clear D. The germline V gene has CDR1 ENHRY and CDR2 SYGVKD. The CDR3 contains 11 residues. V lost 2 bases, J lost 6 bases, and 5 bases lay in between. The CDR3 loop is CAISELSEQYF. CDR3 in DNA: TGTGCCATCAGTGAGCTCAGCGAGCAGTACTTC.

V and J are TRBV27 and TRBJ2-1, with a tentative D call TRBD2 (7 bases). From germline, CDR1 is MNHEY and CDR2 SMNVEV (reference sequence). There are 17 residues in the CDR3. Trimming removed 5 bases at V and 7 bases at J, with 24 bases between. The CDR3, as DNA: TGTGCCAGCAGTCCGTGGGACAATAGGGGGAGGGGGAATGAGCAGTTCTTC. It translates to CASSPWDNRGRGNEQFF.

J is TRBJ1-3 and V is TRBV5-1, with D perhaps TRBD1 (5 bases). Germline CDR1 reads SGHRS; CDR2 reads YFSETQ. The CDR3 extends over 15 amino acids. With 4 bases removed from V and 0 bases from J, the gap between germline ends came to 11 bases. CDR3 in amino acids: CASSHVGGSGNTIYF. The CDR3 DNA follows: TGCGCCAGCAGCCATGTGGGGGGCTCTGGAAACACCATATATTTT.

The chain couples TRBV6-8 to TRBJ2-6; TRBD1 matches 7 bases. J lost 5 bases, V lost 9 bases, and 4 bases had no gene match. The CDR3 length is 13 residues. The germline gives CDR1 MNHGY, CDR2 SAAAGT. Here the CDR3 DNA reads TGTGCCAGTAAGGGGGCTAGGGCCAACGTCCTGACTTTC. This encodes CASKGARANVLTF.

This sequence joins TRBV4-1 and TRBJ1-1; D might be TRBD1 (5 bases). Trimming left V 5 bases short and J 4 bases short, with 17 bases between. Germline V gene data show CDR1 as MGHRA and CDR2 as YSYEKL. This CDR3 comprises 15 residues. The CDR3 DNA is TGCGCCAGCAGCTCAGCGGGGGGAGGCCGCACTGAAGCTTTCTTT. It specifies CASSSAGGGRTEAFF.

This sequence joins TRBV6-1 and TRBJ2-3; 8 bases align to TRBD1. The CDR3 loop spans 12 amino acids. J was trimmed by 11 bases and V by 5 bases; bases with no gene match: 6. Germline CDR1 reads MNHNS; CDR2 reads SASEGT. The DNA of the CDR3 is TGTGCCAGCAGTCGGACCGGGACAGGGCAGTATTTT. This translates into CASSRTGTGQYF.

This clone has only one observation. The chain couples TRBV5-1 to TRBJ1-1; D not certain. This CDR3 region has 14 residues. CDR1 and CDR2 from the germline V gene are SGHRS and YFSETQ. V was pared by 4 bases and J by 5 bases, with 15 bases between. CDR3 bases: TGCGCCAGCAGCCATGGTCGGGTGCGTACTGAAGCTTTCTTT. Its translation: CASSHGRVRTEAFF.

V gene TRBV20-1 combines with J gene TRBJ2-1; D uncertain. The CDR3 runs to 10 residues. Trimming left V 5 bases short and J 5 bases short, with 4 bases between. The V gene's germline CDR1 is DFQATT and CDR2 SNEGSKA (reference sequence). The CDR3 region has the DNA TGCAGTGCTTTCAACAATGAGCAGTTCTTC. This codes for CSAFNNEQFF.

DNA for the CDR3: TGTGCCAGCAGCTCCATAGGACAGGCTTCCTACGAGCAGTACTTC. It specifies CASSSIGQASYEQYF. V is TRBV5-4 and J is TRBJ2-7; 7 bases fit TRBD1. J was trimmed by 1 base and V by 3 bases; bases with no gene match: 7. The CDR3 runs to 15 residues. Germline loops: CDR1 SGHNT, CDR2 YYREEE (reference sequence).

V and J are TRBV20-1 and TRBJ1-2, with D hard to call. V was shortened by 5 bases and J by 2 bases, with 6 bases between the two germline ends. The CDR3 has 11 amino acids. The germline V gene encodes CDR1 DFQATT and CDR2 SNEGSKA (reference sequence). The CDR3 sequence: CSAPQNYGYTF. The CDR3 nucleotides are TGCAGTGCTCCCCAGAACTATGGCTACACCTTC.

The V and J genes are TRBV30 and TRBJ1-1, with TRBD1 as a possible D gene (5 bases). Deletions cut 2 bases from V and 7 bases from J, with 8 bases between. Looked up from germline, CDR1 is GTSNPN and CDR2 is SVGIG (reference sequence). The CDR3 is made up of 11 amino acids. The CDR3 here is CAWSFRVEAFF. The CDR3 DNA follows: TGTGCCTGGAGTTTCAGGGTTGAAGCTTTCTTT.

This chain joins TRBV5-1 and TRBJ1-2; tentative D call: TRBD1 (6 bases). This CDR3 has 15 amino acids. The V gene lost 4 bases and the J gene lost 3 bases, with 16 bases spanning the gap. CDR1 and CDR2 (germline): SGHRS, YFSETQ. The CDR3 region is CASSVTGLRDYGYTF. The CDR3 DNA is TGCGCCAGCAGCGTGACAGGTCTGCGGGACTATGGCTACACCTTC.

The V and J genes are TRBV19 and TRBJ1-4; no reliable D call. The CDR3 length is 14 residues. Germline V gene data show CDR1 as LNHDA and CDR2 as SQIVND (reference sequence). V shed 2 bases and J shed 0 bases, with 4 bases lying between them. The CDR3 is CASSILATNEKLFF. CDR3 DNA sequence: TGTGCCAGTAGTATACTTGCAACTAATGAAAAACTGTTTTTT. The full variable domain, completed using reference TRBV19 and TRBJ1-4, is DGGITQSPKYLFRKEGQNVTLSCEQNLNHDAMYWYRQDPGQGLRLIYYSQIVNDFQKGDIAEGYSVSREKKESFPLTVTSAQKNPTAFYLCASSILATNEKLFFGSGTQLSVL.

This chain uses TRBV29-1 with TRBJ2-5; maybe TRBD1 (5 bases). Germline CDR1 reads SQVTM; CDR2 reads ANQGSEA. This CDR3 has 12 residues. V lost 6 bases, J lost 2 bases, and 10 bases lay in between. The CDR3 loop reads CSVRALQETQYF. CDR3 nucleotide sequence: TGCAGCGTCAGGGCTTTACAAGAGACCCAGTACTTC.

V is TRBV19 and J is TRBJ2-5; 9 positions agree with TRBD1. CDR3 length: 20 amino acids. The J segment lost 5 bases and the V segment lost 3 bases, leaving 22 bases of the junction unmatched. Germline V gene lookup returns CDR1 LNHDA and CDR2 SQIVND (reference sequence). CDR3 sequence: CASSITARPGRQGGQETQYF. In DNA, the CDR3 is TGTGCCAGTAGTATTACTGCCCGCCCAGGCCGACAGGGGGGGCAGGAGACCCAGTACTTC. The entire variable domain, with the rest obtained from reference TRBV19 and TRBJ2-5, is as follows: DGGITQSPKYLFRKEGQNVTLSCEQNLNHDAMYWYRQDPGQGLRLIYYSQIVNDFQKGDIAEGYSVSREKKESFPLTVTSAQKNPTAFYLCASSITARPGRQGGQETQYFGPGTRLLVL.

Here the CDR3 reads CASSIGGANTGELFF. As DNA, the CDR3 is TGTGCCAGTAGTATTGGCGGCGCGAACACCGGGGAGCTGTTTTTT. The rearrangement uses TRBV19 and TRBJ2-2; unclear D gene. V was clipped by 3 bases and J by 0 bases, with 8 bases between them. The CDR3 is 15 amino acids. Per the germline V gene, CDR1 is LNHDA and CDR2 is SQIVND (reference sequence).

Comments on this clone: The junction shows a germline mismatch at one end, possibly a read error. The V and J genes are TRBV11-3 and TRBJ2-1; D is unresolved. The CDR3 is 13 residues long. Germline CDR1 reads SGHNT; CDR2 reads YENEEA. The CDR3 DNA sequence: TGTGCCAGCAGCTTAGCGGAGAGATCAGAGCTGGTCTTC. Translation: CASSLAERSELVF.

The CDR3 DNA follows: TGTGCCAGCTCACCATCGGACAGGGCCACCGGGGAGCTGTTTTTT. Encoded protein: CASSPSDRATGELFF. The V call is TRBV18, the J call TRBJ2-2; TRBD1 matches 8 bases. The CDR3 sequence is 15 residues long. After removal of 2 bases from V and 4 bases from J, the junction contained 3 bases not matched to a gene. Germline V gene sequence: CDR1 KGHSH, CDR2 LQKENI.